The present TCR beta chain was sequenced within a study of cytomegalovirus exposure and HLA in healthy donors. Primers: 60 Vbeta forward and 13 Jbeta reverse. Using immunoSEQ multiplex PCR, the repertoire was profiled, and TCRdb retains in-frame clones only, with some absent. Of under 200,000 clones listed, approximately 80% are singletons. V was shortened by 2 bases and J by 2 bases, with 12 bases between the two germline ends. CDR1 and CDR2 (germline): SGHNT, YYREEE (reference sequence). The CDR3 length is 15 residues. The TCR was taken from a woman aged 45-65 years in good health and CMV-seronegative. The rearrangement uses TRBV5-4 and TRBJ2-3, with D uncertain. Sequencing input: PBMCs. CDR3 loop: CASSFPGRNTDTQYF. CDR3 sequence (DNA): TGTGCCAGCAGCTTTCCGGGTCGGAACACAGATACGCAGTATTTT.